This T cell receptor beta chain came from a study of shared clonotypes between healthy human individuals. Study-wide results and limits: Blood was the sole source, and tissue repertoires probably differ. Represented diversity, genetic and exposure-history alike, was limited by few donors.

Genomic DNA of every subset was divided equally among multiple immunoSEQ plates. Methods used by the authors: As immunoSEQ supplied junction-only sequences (without quality scores), filtering differed. Sequenced by immunoSEQ multiplex PCR; TCRdb stores in-frame clones only, minus some. The DNA was the basis for D and trimming; V, J and clone size are from that table. The sample consists of roughly 96,000 clones, more than 45% of them appearing once. Regarding this clone: Its antigen is not known.

The ends were cut back, 3 bases at V and 0 bases at J, with 8 bases in the middle. This CDR3 is built from 13 residues. Germline assignment: CDR1 GTSNPN and CDR2 SVGIG (reference sequence). The source material was PBMCs. This receptor was obtained from a woman aged 40-49 years in good health. Some clones in this sample may be carry-over from other donors' samples. V gene TRBV30 combines with J gene TRBJ1-1, with a weak D call TRBD1 (5 bases). The CDR3 protein is CAWRKGLNTEAFF. The CDR3 DNA reads as TGTGCCTGGAGGAAGGGGTTGAACACTGAAGCTTTCTTT.